This entry is about one T cell receptor (beta chain). This record belongs to a study of blood T cell repertoires in COVID-19. Study at large: There were acute and convalescent COVID-19 samples, and they came from the United States, Italy and Spain. Nucleic acid was either cDNA or gDNA, and it came from T cells, B-cell-depleted T cells, or PBMCs.

Under the authors' procedure: Counts of nucleated cells, estimated from reference gene primer amplification, were obtained. Assay: immunoSEQ multiplex PCR; the TCRdb copy retains only in-frame clones and omits some. The DNA gave D and trimming, while V, J and clone size come from that table. Altogether more than 90,000 clones are present, roughly 87% being singletons, with the ten largest covering approximately 20%. This CDR3 is built from 17 residues. From germline, CDR1 is SGHRS and CDR2 YFSETQ. The J segment lost 2 bases and the V segment lost 3 bases, leaving 13 bases of the junction unmatched. The sequenced material came from peripheral blood. V usage is TRBV5-1 and J usage is TRBJ2-7; 8 bases match TRBD1. This TCR derives from an elderly man with acute or convalescent COVID-19. CDR3 in amino acids: CASSSQSSGTGAYEQYF. DNA of the CDR3: TGCGCCAGCAGCTCCCAAAGTTCCGGGACAGGAGCCTACGAGCAGTACTTC.